These T cell receptor beta chains were read from a single sample in a study of blood T cell repertoires in COVID-19. Sequenced by immunoSEQ multiplex PCR; TCRdb stores in-frame clones only, minus some. The sample carries about 130,000 clones, about 87% recorded once. Sample: peripheral blood. Receptor source: a man aged 50 or older with acute or convalescent COVID-19. CDR3s include the opening cysteine and the closing phenylalanine or tryptophan.

>TRBV2|14
CASQRGGELYGYTF
>TRBV7-2|10
CAIAVNTQYF
>TRBV12-5|13
CASGAQAGDTQYF
>TRBV27|16
CASSAPRTSGSYEQYF
>TRBV5-1|16
CASSSRTGTSVYGYTF
>TRBV7-9|16
CASSLSGTEPKDGYTF
>TRBV10-3|15
CAISESNDTPYEQYF
>TRBV10-2|13
CASTRDSTDTQYF
>TRBV9|14
CASSVLASYNEQFF
>TRBV28|14
CASSLWELNTEAFF
>TRBV6-5|15
CATERTGFMNTEAFF
>TRBV20-1|13
CSASRGGTDTQYF
>TRBV18|13
CASSPDRDYGYTF
>TRBV2|14
CASSVGQVRGPQHF
>TRBV14|18
CASSQVGAGAQPNTEAFF
>TRBV7-2|14
CASSPRQSKDTQYF
>TRBV12-5|14
CASDSPQGYYGYTF
>TRBV19|16
CASSIQTVRKTGELFF
>TRBV2|15
CASSGLAGAADTQYF
>TRBV11-2|15
CASSSGQAHNYGYTF
>TRBV20-1|11
CSARDLRPQHF
>TRBV3-1/TRBV3-2|14
CASSQGGVRWPQHF
>TRBV9|18
CASSPPPTGAPYTDTQYF
>TRBV9|15
CASSVGTGRNTEAFF
>TRBV28|12
CATETSVNEQFF
>TRBV7-2|16
CASSLVAASAGFEAFF
>TRBV27|14
CASSKQEGYEKLFF
>TRBV11-2|16
CASRLGYTVLNTEAFF
>TRBV30|13
CAWRTKGSYGYTF
>TRBV7-9|13
CASSVQGVYGYTF
>TRBV12-1|20
CASSLFKQGLGPRAHSPLHF
>TRBV9|13
CASRDRTNTEAFF
>TRBV29-1|11
CSVSDRAQAFF
>TRBV19|14
CASTPRGALDEQFF
>TRBV6-5|13
CASYFGQGYGYTF
>TRBV28|12
CASRVQGYGYTF
>TRBV3-1/TRBV3-2|13
CASSQDGRYEQYF